The TCR beta chain described here comes from a study of shared clonotypes between healthy human individuals. Study-wide results and limits: Among the subsets, naive ones generally showed larger estimated richness than memory ones.

Measured with immunoSEQ multiplex PCR; TCRdb has only the in-frame clones, and not every one. The sample shows just under 350,000 clones, less than 75% of them seen only once. With regard to this clone: Antigen specificity is unknown.

CDR1 is SGHRS and CDR2 is YFSETQ in the germline V gene. This CDR3 has 15 residues. Trimming left V 0 bases short and J 0 bases short, with 8 bases between. Naive CD4+ cells were CD45RA-selected; the remaining cells were memory. The sample consisted of memory CD4+ T cells sorted from blood. The subset denotes: CD45RA-negative fraction. The chain links TRBV5-1 to TRBJ2-3; D not resolved. The origin of this receptor is a man under 40 in good health. The CDR3 reads CASSLELPSTDTQYF. In DNA, the CDR3 is TGCGCCAGCAGCTTGGAACTCCCTAGCACAGATACGCAGTATTTT.